This T cell receptor (beta chain) derives from a study of T cell responses to AZD1222 COVID-19 vaccine. Whole-study context: Pooling of second doses given at about 4 or about 12 weeks was done. Study-wide findings and caveats: Seropositivity was recorded at baseline in only 5 or 6 AZD1222 recipients. Possibly, clonal diversity was underestimated; donors were largely white British and included more females. Increases in Spike-specific TCR breadth and depth were seen after two AZD1222 doses.

Profiling relied on immunoSEQ multiplex PCR, and the TCRdb table lists in-frame clones only, not all of them. The sample lists 120,000 or so clones; 92% were seen once. This clone turned up a few times. What it recognizes is unknown. Per germline, CDR1 SGHVS and CDR2 FNYEAQ. There are 12 residues in the CDR3. V lost 0 bases to trimming and J lost 2 bases, with 0 bases between them. The clonotype comes from an adult in good health. This rearrangement joins TRBV7-6 to TRBJ2-3; no clear D. The sample consisted of peripheral blood, taken on day 0 of AZD1222 vaccination. The CDR3 coding sequence is TGTGCCAGCAGCTTAGCCACAGATACGCAGTATTTT. Its translation: CASSLATDTQYF.